The clone carrying this TCR beta chain has just one count. Its antigen is undetermined. Profiled with immunoSEQ multiplex PCR; TCRdb holds only in-frame clones, not every one. The table records tens of thousands of clones, over 75% of them present only once. This sample is drawn from a study of T cells in localized non-small cell lung cancer. Germline CDR1 is SNHLY and CDR2 is FYNNEI. Losses at the gene ends were 4 bases for V and 0 bases for J; bases not matched to a gene: 6. This CDR3 is 16 amino acids long. The study, taken as a whole, reports: Adjacent uninvolved lung had the highest clonality, suggesting focused antigen responses.

The sample in question was peripheral blood, obtained before any cancer treatment. This sequence originates from a woman aged 35-70 years with stage I lung adenocarcinoma. The chain employs TRBV2 and TRBJ2-3; 8 nucleotides match TRBD2. This chain's CDR3 is CASSGQGGRSTDTQYF. The CDR3 region has the DNA TGTGCCAGCAGTGGCCAGGGCGGGAGGAGCACAGATACGCAGTATTTT.